A single sample gave rise to the 24 T cell receptor beta chains below, sequenced in a study of control samples from healthy donors and cancer patients. The assay was immunoSEQ multiplex PCR, and TCRdb's table has in-frame clones only and misses some. The sample holds around 100,000 clones, roughly 87% seen once. Sequenced input: blood. These receptors originate from a woman aged 45-60 years in good health.

The gene calls are TRBV6-5 and TRBJ2-2, with 8 positions matching TRBD1. Trimming cost V 7 bases and J 6 bases; bases outside gene matches: 7. This CDR3 region has 14 residues. CDR1 is MNHEY, CDR2 SVGAGI, per germline. CDR3 DNA: TGTGCCAGCACCCTACTACAGGGGGCCGGGGAGCTGTTTTTT. This gives the protein CASTLLQGAGELFF.

The V gene is TRBV6-2 or TRBV6-3, the J gene TRBJ2-3, with D perhaps TRBD2 (6 bases). Germline V gives CDR1 MNHEY, CDR2 SVGEGT. The CDR3 runs to 15 residues. V shed 3 bases and J shed 2 bases, with 12 bases lying between them. The chain's CDR3 is CASSYAGLPTDTQYF. The CDR3 bases are TGTGCCAGCAGTTATGCGGGGCTCCCCACAGATACGCAGTATTTT.

V gene TRBV24-1 combines with J gene TRBJ1-5; TRBD1 agrees at 7 bases. The trim removed 8 bases at V and 6 bases at J, leaving 9 bases unmatched. This CDR3 is built from 14 residues. Germline CDR1 KGHDR, CDR2 SFDVKD. The CDR3 nucleotides read TGTGCCACCACGAACCCAGGGGGGTGTCAGCCCCAGCATTTT. Its translation is CATTNPGGCQPQHF.

The rearrangement uses TRBV30 and TRBJ2-5, with no clear D. Looked up from germline, CDR1 is GTSNPN and CDR2 is SVGIG (reference sequence). The CDR3 is 12 amino acids. Trimming removed 4 bases at V and 5 bases at J, with 11 bases between. The CDR3 DNA follows: TGTGCCTGGAAGGAAGCTAAGGAGACCCAGTACTTC. It encodes CAWKEAKETQYF.

This clone was seen only once. V usage is TRBV11-2 and J usage is TRBJ2-1; D perhaps matches TRBD2 (7 bases). V was cut by 1 base and J by 2 bases, with 18 bases left in between. Per the germline V gene, CDR1 is SGHAT and CDR2 is FQNNGV. This CDR3 region has 18 residues. The CDR3 protein is CASSLAPSSGGPYNEQFF. CDR3 DNA sequence: TGTGCCAGCAGCTTAGCCCCCTCCTCGGGGGGCCCCTACAATGAGCAGTTCTTC.

This chain joins TRBV19 and TRBJ1-1; 8 bases map to TRBD1. Germline loops: CDR1 LNHDA, CDR2 SQIVND (reference sequence). V dropped 3 bases and J dropped 1; count of bases not matched to a gene: 1. This CDR3 has 14 residues. The CDR3 is CASSIDRGNTEAFF. CDR3 sequence (DNA): TGTGCCAGTAGTATCGACAGGGGGAACACTGAAGCTTTCTTT.

The chain uses TRBV2 and TRBJ1-2; D is undetermined. Germline V CDR1 and CDR2: SNHLY, FYNNEI. The CDR3 extends over 14 amino acids. V was cut by 6 bases and J by 2 bases, with 13 bases left in between. The CDR3, as DNA: TGTGCCAGCAGCCGGAATGGGCCCAACTATGGCTACACCTTC. This translates into CASSRNGPNYGYTF. Looking up the rest from reference TRBV2 and TRBJ1-2 gives the full variable domain: EPEVTQTPSHQVTQMGQEVILRCVPISNHLYFYWYRQILGQKVEFLVSFYNNEISEKSEIFDDQFSVERPDGSNFTLKIRSTKLEDSAMYFCASSRNGPNYGYTFGSGTRLTVV.

CDR3 in DNA: TGTGCCAGCAGTCGATCTAGCGGGAGTAGCACAGATACGCAGTATTTT. Its protein product is CASSRSSGSSTDTQYF. This rearrangement joins TRBV3-1 (or the pseudogene TRBV3-2) to TRBJ2-3; 10 positions match TRBD2. Germline CDR1 LGHDT, CDR2 YNNKEL (reference sequence). Trimming took 6 bases from V and 0 from J; bases not matched to a gene: 6. CDR3 length: 16 amino acids.

This clone has a handful of counts. The chain links TRBV6-5 to TRBJ1-5; D is perhaps TRBD1 (5 bases). This CDR3 comprises 15 residues. The V gene's germline CDR1 is MNHEY and CDR2 SVGAGI. The V end was cut by 8 bases, the J end by 4 bases, with 18 bases between. CDR3 residues: CASLTGTGINQPQHF. DNA for the CDR3: TGTGCCAGCCTCACCGGGACGGGGATTAATCAGCCCCAGCATTTT.

V and J are TRBV5-4 and TRBJ2-1; weak D call: TRBD2 (7 bases). CDR1 SGHNT and CDR2 YYREEE come from the germline V gene (reference sequence). The CDR3 contains 15 residues. V lost 0 bases to trimming and J lost 15 bases, with 22 bases between them. In DNA form, the CDR3 reads TGTGCCAGCAGCTTGGTCCGGGTGGGGGGGGCCCCTCCGTTCTTC. Protein: CASSLVRVGGAPPFF.

This chain links TRBV7-2 with TRBJ2-1; D is unclear. The germline CDR1 and CDR2 sequences are SGHTA and FQGNSA. The ends were cut back, 2 bases at V and 9 bases at J, with 17 bases in the middle. CDR3 size: 15 residues. CDR3 sequence (DNA): TGTGCCAGCAGCTTACCCAGGACGGCGCCACGTGAGCAGTTCTTC. It is translated as CASSLPRTAPREQFF.

This clone appeared a few times. The rearrangement uses TRBV5-6 and TRBJ1-5; 7 bases line up with TRBD1. V lost 3 bases to trimming and J lost 2 bases; unmatched junction nucleotides: 8. The CDR3 consists of 16 residues. The V gene's germline CDR1 is SGHDT and CDR2 YYEEEE. The DNA for the CDR3 is TGTGCCAGCAGCTCCCTCAAGGGGGCGGGCAATCAGCCCCAGCATTTT. Translating it yields CASSSLKGAGNQPQHF.

The chain carries TRBV5-4 and TRBJ2-1; 7 bases are a match to TRBD1. CDR3 length equals 15 residues. Germline CDR1 SGHNT, CDR2 YYREEE (reference sequence). The junction had 8 bases not matched to a gene; V was cut back by 4 bases and J by 4 bases. CDR3 region: CASSLTLQGYNEQFF. CDR3 in DNA: TGTGCCAGCAGCCTCACCTTACAGGGGTACAATGAGCAGTTCTTC.

V usage is TRBV9 and J usage is TRBJ2-1; 7 nucleotides agree with TRBD2. The V segment lost 0 bases and the J segment 3 bases; nucleotides outside the gene matches: 6. This CDR3 spans 16 amino acids. Germline V gives CDR1 SGDLS, CDR2 YYNGEE. CDR3 sequence reads: CASSVGPSGLYNEQFF. DNA for the CDR3: TGTGCCAGCAGCGTAGGTCCTAGCGGCCTCTACAATGAGCAGTTCTTC. Variable domain in full (rest from reference TRBV9 and TRBJ2-1): DSGVTQTPKHLITATGQRVTLRCSPRSGDLSVYWYQQSLDQGLQFLIQYYNGEERAKGNILERFSAQQFPDLHSELNLSSLELGDSALYFCASSVGPSGLYNEQFFGPGTRLTVL.

This clone showed up just a few times. V usage is TRBV10-3 and J usage is TRBJ2-2; TRBD1 or TRBD2 may be the D gene (5 bases each). Germline CDR1 reads ENHRY; CDR2 reads SYGVKD. The CDR3 consists of 14 residues. V was trimmed by 11 bases and J by 3 bases, leaving 16 bases between them. CDR3: CALGREPHTGELFF. The CDR3 coding sequence is TGTGCCCTAGGCAGGGAGCCGCACACCGGGGAGCTGTTTTTT.

This rearrangement joins TRBV6-2 or TRBV6-3 to TRBJ2-7, with D maybe TRBD2 (6 bases). CDR3 length: 14 residues. Germline CDR1 reads MNHEY; CDR2 reads SVGEGT. The ends were cut back, 2 bases at V and 6 bases at J, with 14 bases in the middle. The CDR3 DNA follows: TGTGCCAGCAGTTACATGGCGGGGCCCCTCGAGCAGTACGTC. Encoded protein: CASSYMAGPLEQYV.

This rearrangement joins TRBV19 to TRBJ1-2; unclear D gene. The CDR3 consists of 13 residues. Germline lookup yields CDR1 LNHDA and CDR2 SQIVND (reference sequence). V lost 8 bases and J lost 3, with 13 bases in between. The CDR3 nucleotides read TGTGCCAGTCGACGACAAGGTCACTATGGCTACACCTTC. Translated: CASRRQGHYGYTF.

This chain links TRBV6-2 or TRBV6-3 with TRBJ2-7; no firm D call. The V end lost 0 bases, the J end lost 5 bases, and 11 bases lay between the germline ends. The CDR3 sequence is 14 residues long. CDR1 is MNHEY and CDR2 is SVGEGT in the germline V gene. The CDR3 spells CASSYSKQLNEQYV. The DNA for the CDR3 is TGTGCCAGCAGTTACTCGAAACAGTTAAACGAGCAGTACGTC.

This clone was counted only a few times. V and J are TRBV11-3 and TRBJ1-1, with D hard to call. CDR1 and CDR2 (germline): SGHNT, YENEEA. Trimming took off 0 bases at V and 5 bases at J, with 13 bases between the two ends. This CDR3 comprises 15 residues. This CDR3 is CASSLESMSPTEAFF. The CDR3 nucleotides read TGTGCCAGCAGCTTAGAGTCGATGAGCCCTACTGAAGCTTTCTTT.

V gene TRBV9 combines with J gene TRBJ1-1; D remains unclear. Germline V CDR1 and CDR2: SGDLS, YYNGEE. Trimming removed 1 base at V and 6 bases at J, with 10 bases between. The CDR3 consists of 13 residues. In DNA, the CDR3 is TGTGCCAGCAGCGTATCGTTGTTGGCTGAAGCTTTCTTT. This gives the protein CASSVSLLAEAFF.

This chain uses TRBV4-3 with TRBJ1-2, with no clear D. Trimming took off 4 bases at V and 7 bases at J, with 19 bases between the two ends. The CDR3 consists of 15 residues. CDR1 is LGHNA, CDR2 YSLEER, per germline. CDR3 DNA sequence: TGCGCCAGCAGCCCCGGACCCTCCAGCGTACGTGGCTACACCTTC. Amino acid sequence: CASSPGPSSVRGYTF.

This clone is deemed medium-sized. This chain's CDR3 is CASSNPGPGDTEAFF. DNA of the CDR3: TGTGCCAGCAGCAACCCCGGACCCGGGGACACTGAAGCTTTCTTT. The chain uses TRBV5-4 and TRBJ1-1; D call uncertain. CDR1 SGHNT and CDR2 YYREEE come from the germline V gene (reference sequence). Trimming shortened V by 4 bases and J by 3 bases, and 16 bases separated the two germline ends. The CDR3 consists of 15 residues.

This clone has just one count. The chain links TRBV5-6 to TRBJ2-5; D is possibly TRBD2 (6 bases). In germline, CDR1 is SGHDT, CDR2 YYEEEE. The V end lost 3 bases, the J end lost 9 bases, and 24 bases lay between the germline ends. This CDR3 region has 16 residues. The CDR3: CASSWVFGGSEEAQYF. The CDR3 DNA reads as TGTGCCAGCAGCTGGGTTTTCGGGGGTTCGGAGGAGGCCCAGTACTTC.

The V call is TRBV15, the J call TRBJ2-5, with D tentatively TRBD2 (5 bases). Trimming removed 0 bases from V and 5 bases from J, with 13 bases in between. CDR3 length equals 15 residues. CDR1 and CDR2 from the germline V gene are LNHNV and YYDKDF (reference sequence). CDR3 region: CATSRDLVAMETQYF. DNA for the CDR3: TGTGCCACCAGCAGAGATCTGGTAGCGATGGAGACCCAGTACTTC.